This is a list of T cell receptor beta chains from one sample in a study of prognosis after radiotherapy for stage I lung cancer. TCRdb reanalysed the multiplex PCR reads using MiXCR and keeps one entry per CDR3 protein. This sample has about 21,000 distinct CDR3 sequences, with approximately 39% found just once. This specimen consisted of PBMCs, obtained before or after stereotactic body radiation therapy (not recorded which). These receptor sequences come from a donor over 45 with non-small cell lung cancer. Each CDR3 is given without its conserved first and last residue. D genes are given only for firm matches.

D gene: .; J gene: TRBJ1-5; V gene: TRBV30; CDR3 protein: AWSTGSNNQPQH
D gene: TRBD1; J gene: TRBJ1-5; V gene: TRBV30; CDR3 protein: AWTPPRGFQPQH
D gene: .; J gene: TRBJ2-2; V gene: TRBV20-1; CDR3 protein: SARIVFGRRLGTGELF
D gene: TRBD2; J gene: TRBJ2-2; V gene: TRBV20-1; CDR3 protein: SARFLAGGTEELF
D gene: .; J gene: TRBJ2-7; V gene: TRBV27; CDR3 protein: ASSSGLLTGEQY
D gene: TRBD2; J gene: TRBJ2-1; V gene: TRBV6-5; CDR3 protein: ASSSGLASNEQF
D gene: .; J gene: TRBJ1-5; V gene: TRBV20-1; CDR3 protein: SASHPGVGQPQH
D gene: .; J gene: TRBJ2-1; V gene: TRBV7-3; CDR3 protein: ASSLGGGGSYNEQF
D gene: TRBD1; J gene: TRBJ2-7; V gene: TRBV3-1; CDR3 protein: ASSPLTGVYEQY
D gene: .; J gene: TRBJ2-2; V gene: TRBV20-1; CDR3 protein: SARDGGVNTGEMF
D gene: .; J gene: TRBJ2-7; V gene: TRBV5-1; CDR3 protein: ASSSDYQVTYEQY
D gene: TRBD2; J gene: TRBJ2-3; V gene: TRBV7-8; CDR3 protein: ASSLARRLAGGPPDTQY
D gene: TRBD1; J gene: TRBJ2-7; V gene: TRBV20-1; CDR3 protein: SAAGTGGAGYEQY
D gene: .; J gene: TRBJ2-1; V gene: TRBV5-1; CDR3 protein: ASREGSGPEQF
D gene: TRBD1; J gene: TRBJ2-2; V gene: TRBV28; CDR3 protein: ASSPDRLKSGELF
D gene: .; J gene: TRBJ2-4; V gene: TRBV28; CDR3 protein: ASTPLTLIAKNIQY
D gene: .; J gene: TRBJ1-2; V gene: TRBV19; CDR3 protein: ASSTYTLTMATYT
D gene: .; J gene: TRBJ1-5; V gene: TRBV24-1; CDR3 protein: ATSDADKPNQPQH
D gene: .; J gene: TRBJ1-1; V gene: TRBV2; CDR3 protein: ASGETEAF
D gene: TRBD2; J gene: TRBJ2-5; V gene: TRBV6-4; CDR3 protein: ASSDSRSGSGSETQY
D gene: .; J gene: TRBJ2-2; V gene: TRBV2; CDR3 protein: ASKTGSPTGELF
D gene: .; J gene: .; V gene: TRBV7-8; CDR3 protein: ASSFLTRADEQY
D gene: TRBD1; J gene: TRBJ2-5; V gene: TRBV6-5; CDR3 protein: ASSYPDRDRQETQY
D gene: TRBD2; J gene: TRBJ2-3; V gene: TRBV24-1; CDR3 protein: ATSGGLAGSDTQY
D gene: TRBD2; J gene: TRBJ2-7; V gene: TRBV6-1; CDR3 protein: ASRSLSGRSSYDQY
D gene: .; J gene: TRBJ1-1; V gene: TRBV20-1; CDR3 protein: SLAPQVNTEAF
D gene: TRBD2; J gene: TRBJ2-2; V gene: TRBV5-6; CDR3 protein: ASSLPSGGLTCELF
D gene: .; J gene: TRBJ2-3; V gene: TRBV5-6; CDR3 protein: ASSLLRTDTQY
D gene: TRBD1; J gene: TRBJ2-5; V gene: TRBV24-1; CDR3 protein: ATSNDRTGDNQETQY
D gene: TRBD2; J gene: TRBJ2-3; V gene: TRBV7-6; CDR3 protein: ASSLAPPGLTVQGGTDTQY
D gene: .; J gene: TRBJ2-2; V gene: TRBV6-5; CDR3 protein: ASIYGRTGELF
D gene: TRBD2; J gene: TRBJ2-5; V gene: TRBV20-1; CDR3 protein: SAAPDRVRTSGRAGETQY
D gene: .; J gene: TRBJ2-7; V gene: TRBV12-3/TRBV12-4; CDR3 protein: ASRGSMGNKYEQY